The 27 T cell receptor beta chains listed next were all sequenced from one sample in a study of identical twins. TCRdb processed the 5' RACE reads anew with MiXCR; each CDR3 protein has one entry. The table includes about 460,000 distinct CDR3 sequences, approximately 15% detected once. Separately, the same data were catalogued under a study of yellow fever vaccine responses in identical twins.

Sequencing input: CD4+ T cells sorted from blood. Receptor source: a woman younger than 30 in good health.

The chain combines TRBV29-1 with TRBJ1-1; no firm D call. CDR3 length equals 15 residues. Germline CDR1 SQVTM, CDR2 ANQGSEA. Trimming took off 5 bases at V and 2 bases at J, with 18 bases between the two ends. The CDR3 sequence: CSVTYKNRENTEAFF. DNA for the CDR3: TGCAGCGTTACGTATAAGAACAGAGAAAACACTGAAGCTTTCTTT.

V gene TRBV6-2 or TRBV6-3 combines with J gene TRBJ2-7; D is uncertain. Trimming cost V 6 bases and J 6 bases, with 15 bases left between them. In germline, CDR1 is MNHEY, CDR2 SVGEGT. This CDR3 has 13 residues. CDR3 nucleotide sequence: TGTGCCAGCAGGTCTAGTATCCCTACCGAGCAGTACTTC. It encodes CASRSSIPTEQYF.

At least ten counts were recorded for this clonotype. This rearrangement joins TRBV20-1 to TRBJ2-5, with 12 positions matching TRBD2. The germline gives CDR1 DFQATT, CDR2 SNEGSKA (reference sequence). This CDR3 spans 16 amino acids. The trim removed 5 bases at V and 4 bases at J, leaving 11 bases unmatched. Written as DNA, the CDR3 is TGCAGTGCTTTCCGGACTAGCGGGAATAGGGGAGAGACCCAGTACTTC. This sequence encodes CSAFRTSGNRGETQYF.

The V gene is TRBV21-1, the J gene TRBJ2-7; the table names TRBD1, a call not compared with the DNA. TRBV21-1 is labeled a pseudogene. CDR3 size: 15 residues. The DNA for the CDR3 is TGTGCCAGCAGATTTCGCGGGGGCAGGGTTAACGAGCAGTACTTC. Amino acids: CASRFRGGRVNEQYF.

This chain joins TRBV6-5 and TRBJ2-3; 9 bases are a match to TRBD2. CDR3 size: 15 residues. V lost 4 bases and J lost 5; bases outside the gene matches: 7. Germline CDR1 and CDR2: MNHEY and SVGAGI. The CDR3 DNA follows: TGTGCCAGCAGTTCCAGTAGCGGGGGCGTAGATACGCAGTATTTT. This codes for CASSSSSGGVDTQYF.

Details on this clonotype: Germline is not matched at one junction end, which may reflect a read error. J is TRBJ2-3 and V is TRBV7-7; TRBD2 is a possible D gene (6 bases). This CDR3 is 15 amino acids long. Germline assignment: CDR1 SSHAT and CDR2 FNYEAQ (reference sequence). CDR3 nucleotide sequence: TGTGCTAGCAGTCCGGGACTTGCCCAGGCAGATACGCAGTATTTT. Its protein is CASSPGLAQADTQYF.

A few counts support this clonotype. V usage is TRBV4-1 and J usage is TRBJ2-3; TRBD2 agrees at 10 bases. Germline V gene data show CDR1 as MGHRA and CDR2 as YSYEKL. The J segment lost 6 bases and the V segment lost 4 bases, leaving 7 bases of the junction unmatched. This CDR3 is built from 15 residues. As DNA, the CDR3 is TGCGCCAGCAGCCCTATGGGACTAGCGTCGGATACGCAGTATTTT. It codes for CASSPMGLASDTQYF.

Ten or more counts support this clonotype. The J gene is TRBJ2-1, the V gene TRBV12-3 or TRBV12-4; D gene uncertain. The V and J ends lost 0 bases and 2 bases respectively, with 8 bases between them. This CDR3 is 15 amino acids long. The CDR3 protein is CASSLAGKPYNEQFF. In nucleotides, the CDR3 is TGTGCCAGCAGTTTAGCGGGGAAACCCTACAATGAGCAGTTCTTC.

This clonotype was recorded at least ten times. This sequence joins TRBV20-1 and TRBJ2-1; 14 nucleotides line up with TRBD2. This CDR3 contains 17 residues. Germline CDR1 reads DFQATT; CDR2 reads SNEGSKA (reference sequence). J lost 15 bases, V lost 0 bases, and 16 bases had no gene match. CDR3 amino acids: CSARDRPGLAGVEGGFF. The DNA for the CDR3 is TGCAGTGCTAGAGACCGTCCGGGACTAGCGGGAGTCGAAGGGGGGTTCTTC.

This clonotype was picked up a small number of times. The CDR3 protein is CASSQELAGGGELFF. In DNA form, the CDR3 reads TGTGCCAGCAGCCAAGAGCTAGCGGGAGGCGGGGAGCTGTTTTTT. J is TRBJ2-2 and V is TRBV3-1; 11 bases align to TRBD2. The CDR3 consists of 15 residues. The germline V gene encodes CDR1 LGHDT and CDR2 YNNKEL (reference sequence). With V trimmed by 0 bases and J by 7 bases, 1 base remained unmatched.

This chain connects TRBV20-1 to TRBJ2-7; TRBD2 agrees at 7 bases. Germline V gives CDR1 DFQATT, CDR2 SNEGSKA (reference sequence). This CDR3 contains 13 residues. V was clipped by 6 bases and J by 0 bases; unmatched bases: 5. For the CDR3, the DNA is TGCAGTGCACCGGGACTATACTCCTACGAGCAGTACTTC. Its protein product is CSAPGLYSYEQYF.

This clonotype has more than one count but fewer than ten. V gene TRBV6-1 combines with J gene TRBJ2-1; tentative D call: TRBD2 (5 bases). V lost 5 bases and J 0 bases, leaving 8 bases between the germline ends. This CDR3 spans 14 amino acids. The germline V gene encodes CDR1 MNHNS and CDR2 SASEGT. The CDR3 DNA reads as TGTGCCAGCAGTCCCGACTACTCCTACAATGAGCAGTTCTTC. It specifies CASSPDYSYNEQFF.

This clonotype has just a few counts. This chain joins TRBV15 and TRBJ2-7; TRBD1 agrees at 7 bases. V lost 5 bases, J lost 6 bases, and 10 bases stayed unmatched. This CDR3 is built from 14 residues. The V gene's germline CDR1 is LNHNV and CDR2 YYDKDF (reference sequence). This chain's CDR3 is CATSSQTGRGEQYF. The CDR3 bases are TGTGCCACCAGCTCTCAGACAGGGAGAGGCGAGCAGTACTTC.

This clonotype was seen a few times. CDR3 loop: CSASSSSRAYEQYF. In DNA, the CDR3 is TGCAGTGCTAGTTCGTCAAGCAGGGCCTACGAGCAGTACTTC. The V gene is TRBV20-1, the J gene TRBJ2-7; D is possibly TRBD1 (5 bases). The germline CDR1 and CDR2 sequences are DFQATT and SNEGSKA (reference sequence). V gave up 3 bases and J gave up 2 bases, with 14 bases separating them. The CDR3 runs to 14 residues.

The J gene is TRBJ2-7, the V gene TRBV2; D is ambiguous. The ends were cut back, 7 bases at V and 6 bases at J, with 19 bases in the middle. The CDR3 consists of 14 residues. CDR1 and CDR2 from the germline V gene are SNHLY and FYNNEI. The CDR3 DNA follows: TGTGCCAGCACCCAGGCGTCAGCTACCGCCGAGCAGTACTTC. It is translated as CASTQASATAEQYF.

Many counts were recorded for this clonotype. V is TRBV12-3 or TRBV12-4 and J is TRBJ1-6; possibly TRBD1 for D (6 bases). The CDR3 sequence is 13 residues long. V lost 7 bases to trimming and J lost 5 bases, with 9 bases between them. The CDR3 loop is CASTTGNNSPLHF. The CDR3 DNA sequence: TGTGCCAGCACAACAGGGAATAATTCACCCCTCCACTTT.

The chain uses TRBV2 and TRBJ2-7; D not certain. CDR1 and CDR2 from the germline V gene are SNHLY and FYNNEI. The CDR3 has 11 residues. V lost 4 bases and J 3 bases, leaving 4 bases between the germline ends. The CDR3 is CASSVDYEQYF. CDR3 nucleotides: TGTGCCAGCAGTGTCGACTACGAGCAGTACTTC.

V is TRBV11-3 and J is TRBJ2-3; tentative D call: TRBD2 (6 bases). The V end was cut by 5 bases, the J end by 1 base, with 13 bases between. Per germline, CDR1 SGHNT and CDR2 YENEEA. The CDR3 length is 15 residues. For the CDR3, the DNA is TGTGCCAGCAGCGCGCAGGGAGGAGGCACAGATACGCAGTATTTT. Encoded protein: CASSAQGGGTDTQYF.

This clonotype was observed a handful of times. J is TRBJ2-1 and V is TRBV24-1; tentatively, D is TRBD2 (6 bases). The CDR3 loop spans 15 amino acids. Germline CDR1 KGHDR, CDR2 SFDVKD. V was trimmed by 4 bases and J by 6 bases, leaving 15 bases between them. The CDR3 nucleotides read TGTGCCACCAGTGACCCTTTCCGGGACTTCAATGAGCAGTTCTTC. The encoded protein is CATSDPFRDFNEQFF.

In its sample, this clonotype was seen a few times. The chain joins TRBV20-1 to TRBJ2-7, with a tentative D call TRBD1 (5 bases). The CDR3 is 14 amino acids. Looked up from germline, CDR1 is DFQATT and CDR2 is SNEGSKA (reference sequence). The germline V and J ends were trimmed by 5 bases and 0 bases, with 14 bases remaining between them. This CDR3 reads CSADPHDSSYEQYF. The CDR3 nucleotides are TGCAGTGCTGACCCTCACGACAGCTCCTACGAGCAGTACTTC.

V usage is TRBV5-1 and J usage is TRBJ1-2; possible D gene TRBD1, 5 bases. Germline CDR1 and CDR2: SGHRS and YFSETQ. This CDR3 spans 15 amino acids. V shed 0 bases and J shed 8 bases, with 17 bases lying between them. The CDR3 loop reads CASSLVPGNRIGYTF. The CDR3 DNA is TGCGCCAGCAGCTTGGTTCCAGGGAATCGCATCGGCTACACCTTC.

This chain joins TRBV4-1 and TRBJ2-1; the match to TRBD1 covers 10 bases. This CDR3 has 18 amino acids. Germline CDR1 MGHRA, CDR2 YSYEKL. Losses at the gene ends were 0 bases for V and 9 bases for J; bases not matched to a gene: 14. CDR3 protein: CASSQDRPDRGRPTEQFF. DNA for the CDR3: TGCGCCAGCAGCCAAGATCGGCCCGACAGGGGGCGACCGACTGAGCAGTTCTTC.

The CDR3 region is CSAVFGTGFNEQFF. The CDR3 bases are TGCAGTGCCGTGTTTGGGACAGGGTTTAATGAGCAGTTCTTC. The chain is built from TRBV20-1 and TRBJ2-1, with 9 positions matching TRBD1. V was pared by 6 bases and J by 7 bases, with 10 bases of the junction left unmatched. The V gene's germline CDR1 is DFQATT and CDR2 SNEGSKA (reference sequence). The CDR3 runs to 14 residues.

This clonotype was counted only a few times. The rearrangement joins TRBV5-1 to TRBJ2-2; TRBD1 agrees at 8 bases. The CDR3 sequence is 16 residues long. The germline gives CDR1 SGHRS, CDR2 YFSETQ. V was clipped by 4 bases and J by 2 bases; unmatched bases: 7. The CDR3 sequence: CASSTGQAINTGELFF. CDR3 in DNA: TGCGCCAGCAGCACGGGACAGGCTATTAACACCGGGGAGCTGTTTTTT.

This clonotype was counted between two and nine times. The CDR3 nucleotides are TGTGCCAGCAGTAATCCGGAATCTTATAATTCACCCCTCCACTTT. Its translation is CASSNPESYNSPLHF. The chain is built from TRBV6-2 or TRBV6-3 and TRBJ1-6; no definite D call. V was shortened by 5 bases and J by 4 bases, with 12 bases between the two germline ends. CDR3 length equals 15 residues. Germline CDR1 and CDR2: MNHEY and SVGEGT.

There are a few counts of this clonotype. DNA for the CDR3: TGCAGTGCTACGGAAGAGACCCAGTACTTC. Translated, it gives CSATEETQYF. The V call is TRBV20-1, the J call TRBJ2-5; D unresolved. V lost 4 bases and J lost 3, with 3 bases in between. The CDR3 runs to 10 residues. The germline gives CDR1 DFQATT, CDR2 SNEGSKA (reference sequence).

The CDR3 reads CSAISLLRPDEAFF. In DNA form, the CDR3 reads TGCAGTGCTATATCCTTATTACGACCGGATGAAGCTTTCTTT. This chain uses TRBV20-1 with TRBJ1-1, with no clear D. V was shortened by 4 bases and J by 7 bases, with 19 bases between the two germline ends. Germline CDR1 is DFQATT and CDR2 is SNEGSKA (reference sequence). CDR3 length: 14 amino acids.